A selection of T cell receptor beta chains follows, all from one sample in a study of blood T cells in healthy people across ages. TCRdb re-called the 5' RACE reads with MiXCR, one entry per CDR3 protein. The data show around 790,000 distinct CDR3 sequences, approximately 44% seen once. The sequenced sample consisted of blood. These receptor sequences come from a man between 60 and 75 years old in good health. The CDR3 runs from the conserved cysteine through the conserved F or W. Each record gives: J gene, V gene, clone size, D gene, CDR3 DNA, CDR3 protein. The D gene is left open where the match is weak. Size is omitted from some rows. Given values are once, few, many or a class for expanded clones.

>TRBJ2-5|TRBV6-6|-|-
TGTGCCAGCAGCGAAACTAACCCCCAAGAGACCCAGTACTTC
CASSETNPQETQYF
>TRBJ1-5|TRBV2|-|-
TGTGCCAGCAGTTCCGGGGGAGGGGGATCCAATCAGCCCCAGCATTTT
CASSSGGGGSNQPQHF
>TRBJ2-3|TRBV7-2|few|-
TGTGCCAGCAGCTTAGAGGTTAGCACAGATACGCAGTATTTT
CASSLEVSTDTQYF
>TRBJ2-6|TRBV5-5|few|-
TGTGCCAGCAGCTTGATTGGCAGCCAACACTCTGGGGCCAACGTCCTGACTTTC
CASSLIGSQHSGANVLTF
>TRBJ2-3|TRBV5-1|few|TRBD1
TGCGCCAGCAGCGGGACAGGGGTGAGCACAGATACGCAGTATTTT
CASSGTGVSTDTQYF
>TRBJ2-3|TRBV24-1|-|-
TGTGCCACCAGTGAAACAGGCTCCGGCACAGATACGCAGTATTTT
CATSETGSGTDTQYF
>TRBJ2-7|TRBV29-1|-|TRBD1
TGCAGCGTTTGGGGAACTCCACAGGGGAGTAGCTACGAGCAGTACTTC
CSVWGTPQGSSYEQYF
>TRBJ2-7|TRBV4-3|many|-
TGCGCCAGCAGCCAAGCGGGAATACTACCCTACGAGCAGTACTTC
CASSQAGILPYEQYF
>TRBJ2-3|TRBV20-1|-|-
TGCAGTGCTAGCGGAGGGTTTCGGACAGATACGCAGTATTTT
CSASGGFRTDTQYF
>TRBJ2-1|TRBV14|few|-
TGTGCCAGCAGCCCCAGTTCCGGTTACAATGAGCAGTTCTTC
CASSPSSGYNEQFF
>TRBJ2-5|TRBV30|few|-
TGTGCCTGGAGTCTATCCTACCAAGAGACCCAGTACTTC
CAWSLSYQETQYF
>TRBJ2-3|TRBV7-2|-|TRBD2
TGTGCCAGCAGCTTACGGACTAGCTCCCCCGATACGCAGTATTTT
CASSLRTSSPDTQYF
>TRBJ2-6|TRBV5-1|-|TRBD1
TGCGCCAGCAGCCTCCGGGACAGGGCTAGCTCTGGGGCCAACGTCCTGACTTTC
CASSLRDRASSGANVLTF
>TRBJ2-1|TRBV7-9|-|-
TGTGCCAGCAGCTCAGGGATATATCGAGATGAGCAGTTCTTC
CASSSGIYRDEQFF
>TRBJ2-1|TRBV7-8|-|-
TGTGCCAGCAGCTTAGGGACGGGTGTCGGGGCGAACAATGAGCAGTTCTTC
CASSLGTGVGANNEQFF
>TRBJ2-2|TRBV12-3/TRBV12-4|-|TRBD2
TGTGCCAGCAGTGGAGCGGGGGCGGGCACCGGGGAGCTGTTTTTT
CASSGAGAGTGELFF
>TRBJ2-2|TRBV5-1|-|TRBD1
TGCGCCAGCAGCGTGGACAGGTGGAACACCGGGGAGCTGTTTTTT
CASSVDRWNTGELFF